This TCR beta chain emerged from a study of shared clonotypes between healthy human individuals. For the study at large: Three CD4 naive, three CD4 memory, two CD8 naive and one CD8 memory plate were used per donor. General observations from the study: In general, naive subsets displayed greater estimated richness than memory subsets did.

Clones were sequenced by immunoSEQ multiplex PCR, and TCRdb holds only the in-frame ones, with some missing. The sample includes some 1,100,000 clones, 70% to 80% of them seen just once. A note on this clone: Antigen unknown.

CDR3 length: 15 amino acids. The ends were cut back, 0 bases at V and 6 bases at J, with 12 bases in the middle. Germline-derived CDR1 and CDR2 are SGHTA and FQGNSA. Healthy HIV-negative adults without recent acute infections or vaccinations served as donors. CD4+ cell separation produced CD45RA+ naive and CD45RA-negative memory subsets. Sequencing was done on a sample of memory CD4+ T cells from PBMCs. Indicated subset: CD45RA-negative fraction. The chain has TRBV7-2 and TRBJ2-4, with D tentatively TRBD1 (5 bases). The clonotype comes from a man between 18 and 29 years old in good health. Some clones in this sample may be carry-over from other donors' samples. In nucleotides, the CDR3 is TGTGCCAGCAGCTTAGCGGTGGGGCGCGGAAACATTCAGTACTTC. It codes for CASSLAVGRGNIQYF.